This TCR beta chain appears in the sequencing data of a study of high-grade serous ovarian cancer treatment subgroups. Study findings and constraints: Tumors within one patient showed repertoire similarity of about 0.11 to 0.79.

Sequenced by immunoSEQ multiplex PCR; TCRdb stores in-frame clones only, minus some. The top ten clones hold approximately 14% of a sample with thousands of clones, 66% of them seen once. V lost 5 bases, J lost 6 bases, and 7 bases stayed unmatched. Germline CDR1 and CDR2: LNHDA and SQIVND (reference sequence). This CDR3 spans 15 amino acids. Tumor samples were taken before definitive surgery or chemotherapy. This clone showed up just once. Its specificity is unknown. The sample taken for sequencing was tumor tissue. This TCR came from a human donor with high-grade serous ovarian cancer. The genes are TRBV19 and TRBJ2-3, with TRBD1 identical over 11 bases. DNA of the CDR3: TGTGCCAGTAGTTTTCGGACAGGGGGCAAGGATACGCAGTATTTT. This translates into CASSFRTGGKDTQYF.